The clone carrying this T cell receptor (beta chain) occurred a few times. Its matching antigen is unknown. The data are from a study of T cells after yellow fever vaccination. Study conclusions and caveats: Peaking faster, on day 5 versus 15, the secondary response was nonetheless weaker.

This CDR3 is built from 12 residues. Trimming shortened V by 3 bases and J by 7 bases, and 9 bases separated the two germline ends. Germline V CDR1 and CDR2: SEHNR, FQNEAQ (reference sequence). One entry per CDR3 protein, called by TCRdb with MiXCR from the 5' RACE reads. Of some 560,000 distinct CDR3 sequences listed, 15% to 20% are singletons. The receptor was derived from a man aged 25 to 40 who received the YFV17D yellow fever vaccine. Sequencing used PBMCs, obtained 15 days after the yellow fever booster vaccination. The rearrangement links TRBV7-9 to TRBJ2-5; D unresolved. The CDR3 loop is CASSFYPGTQYF. Here the CDR3 DNA reads TGTGCCAGCAGCTTCTACCCCGGGACCCAGTACTTC.